The clone carrying this TCR beta chain was picked up a small number of times. What it binds is unknown. The sample is drawn from a study of T-cell memory formation after mild COVID-19. As for the study in general: Largely, TCR clusters stayed within a single donor.

UMIs and sample barcodes were carried by the TCR alpha and TCR beta cDNA libraries that 5'RACE produced using constant-segment primers. From the 5' RACE reads, TCRdb called clonotypes with MiXCR, one entry per CDR3 protein. The table lists just over 300,000 distinct CDR3 sequences, roughly a fifth of them singletons. This CDR3 has 16 amino acids. Per germline, CDR1 SGHRS and CDR2 YFSETQ. Unmatched junction bases numbered 11, after V lost 6 bases and J lost 2 bases. Study-wide results and caveats: Clones that contracted from day 15 to 85 had balanced CD4/CD8; later expanders were CD4+ biased.

Sequenced sample: PBMCs or a T cell subset sorted from them (not recorded which). This chain links TRBV5-1 with TRBJ1-1, with TRBD1 matching over 9 bases. This sequence was found in a young man who had mild COVID-19 (a few samples of this study predate the infection). Cell type and time point are not known. The CDR3 DNA reads as TGCGCCAGCATCCTTACTCCGGGACAGGGAAACACTGAAGCTTTCTTT. Translated: CASILTPGQGNTEAFF.